What follows is one T cell receptor (beta chain) and its context. Sequencing was performed with immunoSEQ multiplex PCR; in TCRdb, only in-frame clones are kept and a portion is missing. This table holds 650,000 to 800,000 clones, approximately 90% found once. This CDR3 has 15 amino acids. The V gene lost 6 bases and the J gene lost 0 bases, with 14 bases spanning the gap. CDR1 and CDR2 (germline): LNHDA, SQIVND (reference sequence). These data belong to a study of blood T cell repertoires in COVID-19. As for the study in general: COVID-19 samples collected from the United States, Italy and Spain covered acute and convalescent phases. T cells, B-cell-depleted T cells, or PBMCs provided the cDNA or gDNA that served as material.

The chain has TRBV19 and TRBJ1-1, with D perhaps matching TRBD1 (6 bases). Specimen: peripheral blood. The clonotype was recovered from a woman aged 18 to 35 with acute or convalescent COVID-19. CDR3: CASSVRTAMNTEAFF. In nucleotides, the CDR3 is TGTGCCAGTAGCGTGCGGACAGCTATGAACACTGAAGCTTTCTTT.